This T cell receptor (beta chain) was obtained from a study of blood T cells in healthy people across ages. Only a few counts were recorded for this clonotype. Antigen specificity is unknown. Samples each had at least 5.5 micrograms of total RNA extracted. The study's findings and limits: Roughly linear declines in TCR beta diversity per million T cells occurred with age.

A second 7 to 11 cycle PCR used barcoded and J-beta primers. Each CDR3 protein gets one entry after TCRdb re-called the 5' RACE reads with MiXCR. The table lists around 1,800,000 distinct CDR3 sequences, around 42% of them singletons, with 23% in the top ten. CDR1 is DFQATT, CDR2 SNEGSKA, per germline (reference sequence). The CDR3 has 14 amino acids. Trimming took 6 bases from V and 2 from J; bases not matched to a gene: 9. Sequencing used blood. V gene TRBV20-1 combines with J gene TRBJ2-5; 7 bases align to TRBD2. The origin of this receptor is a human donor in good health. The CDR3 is CSAKRLASQETQYF. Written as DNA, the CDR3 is TGCAGTGCAAAAAGACTAGCCTCACAAGAGACCCAGTACTTC.